The 29 T cell receptor beta chains reported below all come from one sample, sequenced in a study of T cell responses to AZD1222 COVID-19 vaccine. Sequencing used immunoSEQ multiplex PCR; TCRdb keeps in-frame clones, though not all of them. The sample holds more than 120,000 clones; roughly 84% are singletons and the top ten take approximately 5%. This material consisted of peripheral blood, taken 28 days after the second AZD1222 dose. The receptors were gathered from an adult who received the AZD1222 COVID-19 vaccine.

The chain combines TRBV10-3 with TRBJ2-7, with TRBD2 identical over 7 bases. Germline loops: CDR1 ENHRY, CDR2 SYGVKD. CDR3 length: 13 residues. The V and J ends lost 6 bases and 3 bases, in that order; junction bases with no gene match: 5. CDR3 bases: TGTGCCATCAGCTTCGGGGGGAACTACGAGCAGTACTTC. Protein product: CAISFGGNYEQYF.

This clone was seen a single time. The J gene is TRBJ1-2, the V gene TRBV19, with a tentative D call TRBD1 (6 bases). V was clipped by 7 bases and J by 4 bases, with 16 bases between them. CDR1 and CDR2 (germline): LNHDA, SQIVND (reference sequence). This CDR3 is built from 14 residues. This CDR3 reads CASTPGGRGYGYTF. In DNA, the CDR3 is TGTGCCAGTACCCCGGGGGGGCGCGGCTATGGCTACACCTTC.

This clone was observed a single time. This chain's CDR3 is CASSYGAGPYGYTF. The CDR3 DNA sequence: TGTGCCAGCAGTTACGGGGCAGGGCCCTATGGCTACACCTTC. V and J are TRBV6-5 and TRBJ1-2, with D possibly being TRBD1 (5 bases). V was shortened by 2 bases and J by 4 bases, with 11 bases between the two germline ends. The germline gives CDR1 MNHEY, CDR2 SVGAGI. There are 14 residues in the CDR3.

This clone has just a few counts. The chain links TRBV2 to TRBJ2-7; D is perhaps TRBD2 (6 bases). Germline CDR1 is SNHLY and CDR2 is FYNNEI. The CDR3 contains 14 residues. The ends were cut back, 8 bases at V and 4 bases at J, with 18 bases in the middle. CDR3 in amino acids: CASHLPGDRYEQYF. The CDR3 bases are TGTGCCAGCCATTTACCGGGGGATCGGTACGAGCAGTACTTC.

This sequence joins TRBV2 and TRBJ2-7; no clear D gene. Germline loops: CDR1 SNHLY, CDR2 FYNNEI. This CDR3 has 14 residues. Between the trimmed V and J ends, which lost 0 bases and 5 bases, there was a span of 11 bases. CDR3 loop: CASSEAWWSHEQYF. In DNA form, the CDR3 reads TGTGCCAGCAGTGAAGCCTGGTGGTCCCACGAGCAGTACTTC.

The chain joins TRBV18 to TRBJ1-5; TRBD1 matches 10 bases. Germline V gene lookup returns CDR1 KGHSH and CDR2 LQKENI. The V and J ends lost 3 bases and 4 bases, in that order; junction bases with no gene match: 9. This CDR3 has 17 amino acids. This CDR3 is CASSPPTGGKMNQPQHF. CDR3 nucleotides: TGTGCCAGCTCACCCCCGACAGGGGGCAAGATGAATCAGCCCCAGCATTTT.

This clone was detected only a few times. The chain combines TRBV4-2 with TRBJ1-1, with 8 nucleotides matching TRBD1. V shed 3 bases, J shed 6 bases, and the junction held 6 bases outside the gene matches. Germline CDR1 and CDR2: LGHNA and YNFKEQ. This CDR3 region has 14 residues. CDR3 nucleotides: TGTGCCAGCAGCCAGGGGACAGGTCCCGCTGAAGCTTTCTTT. Translation: CASSQGTGPAEAFF.

The genes are TRBV28 and TRBJ2-3; 8 nucleotides agree with TRBD2. There are 18 residues in the CDR3. CDR1 and CDR2 (germline): MDHEN, SYDVKM. Trimming at V came to 5 bases and at J to 0 bases, leaving 13 bases not matched to a gene. This CDR3 reads CASSPSGLAGSSTDTQYF. Here the CDR3 DNA reads TGTGCCAGCAGTCCATCCGGCCTAGCGGGTTCTAGCACAGATACGCAGTATTTT. Together with reference TRBV28 and TRBJ2-3, the CDR3 gives the full variable domain: DVKVTQSSRYLVKRTGEKVFLECVQDMDHENMFWYRQDPGLGLRLIYFSYDVKMKEKGDIPEGYSVSREKKERFSLILESASTNQTSMYLCASSPSGLAGSSTDTQYFGPGTRLTVL.

The chain uses TRBV6-5 and TRBJ2-1; possible D gene TRBD1, 5 bases. The CDR3 consists of 15 residues. Trimming took off 2 bases at V and 2 bases at J, with 10 bases between the two ends. CDR1 is MNHEY, CDR2 SVGAGI, per germline. The CDR3 nucleotides are TGTGCCAGCAGTTACGGGGCCGCCGCCTACAATGAGCAGTTCTTC. Protein product: CASSYGAAAYNEQFF.

The chain is built from TRBV6-2 or TRBV6-3 and TRBJ2-4; 12 bases map to TRBD2. Germline trimming cut 0 bases from V and 1 base from J; bases unmatched to any gene: 10. There are 20 residues in the CDR3. Germline CDR1 MNHEY, CDR2 SVGEGT. CDR3 coding DNA: TGTGCCAGCAGTTACTCACCGACTAGCGGGAGTTTATCGGCCAAAAACATTCAGTACTTC. Amino acid sequence: CASSYSPTSGSLSAKNIQYF.

The CDR3 region is CASSQDLASGRSQYF. For the CDR3, the DNA is TGCGCCAGCAGCCAAGATCTGGCTAGCGGGAGATCCCAGTACTTC. The chain couples TRBV4-1 to TRBJ2-5; TRBD2 matches 10 bases. The V gene end was trimmed by 0 bases and the J gene end by 9 bases; junction bases not matched to a gene: 7. Germline lookup yields CDR1 MGHRA and CDR2 YSYEKL. This CDR3 comprises 15 residues.

The chain has TRBV19 and TRBJ1-1; D gene unclear. CDR1 and CDR2 (germline): LNHDA, SQIVND (reference sequence). This CDR3 region has 13 residues. V dropped 5 bases and J dropped 1 base, with 8 bases sitting between them. DNA of the CDR3: TGTGCCAGTAGTGCGTCAGGGAACACTGAAGCTTTCTTT. It is translated as CASSASGNTEAFF.

This clone was counted only a few times. The V gene is TRBV6-5, the J gene TRBJ2-7, with no clear D. CDR3 length: 11 amino acids. With 6 bases removed from V and 5 bases from J, the gap between germline ends came to 8 bases. CDR1 is MNHEY, CDR2 SVGAGI, per germline. The CDR3 DNA is TGTGCCAGCAGCAACGGTGACGAGCAGTACTTC. It encodes CASSNGDEQYF.

The chain uses TRBV19 and TRBJ2-1, with unresolved D. The CDR3 length is 13 residues. Germline V gives CDR1 LNHDA, CDR2 SQIVND (reference sequence). Trimming removed 5 bases from V and 8 bases from J, with 13 bases in between. Here the CDR3 reads CASSGDPSDEQFF. The CDR3 DNA is TGTGCCAGTAGTGGAGACCCCAGCGATGAGCAGTTCTTC.

This chain uses TRBV10-3 with TRBJ2-1; D remains ambiguous. From germline, CDR1 is ENHRY and CDR2 SYGVKD. This CDR3 has 11 residues. Trimming pared 0 bases from V and 10 bases from J, leaving 4 bases between. The CDR3 here is CAISESMEQFF. In nucleotides, the CDR3 is TGTGCCATCAGTGAGTCCATGGAGCAGTTCTTC.

J is TRBJ2-5 and V is TRBV12-5; the match to TRBD2 covers 7 bases. V was clipped by 8 bases and J by 5 bases; unmatched bases: 14. Germline V lookup: CDR1 LGHNT, CDR2 FRNRAP. This CDR3 comprises 15 residues. CDR3 sequence reads: CASRSTDGGGETQYF. The CDR3 coding sequence is TGTGCTAGTCGGTCGACAGACGGGGGAGGGGAGACCCAGTACTTC.

This chain connects TRBV7-9 to TRBJ1-3; 9 bases align to TRBD1. The CDR3 spans 15 residues. In germline, CDR1 is SEHNR, CDR2 FQNEAQ (reference sequence). V was clipped by 1 base and J by 2 bases; unmatched bases: 0. The CDR3 DNA sequence: TGTGCCAGCAGCTTAGGACAGGGGGCTGGAAACACCATATATTTT. Its protein is CASSLGQGAGNTIYF.

The rearrangement links TRBV27 to TRBJ1-4; D remains ambiguous. Germline lookup yields CDR1 MNHEY and CDR2 SMNVEV (reference sequence). V lost 6 bases to trimming and J lost 4 bases, with 12 bases between them. CDR3 length: 14 residues. Here the CDR3 DNA reads TGTGCCAGCAGCTACCATGGAAGTAATGAAAAACTGTTTTTT. Protein sequence: CASSYHGSNEKLFF.

The chain links TRBV4-1 to TRBJ2-7; possibly TRBD2 for D (7 bases). Trimming left V 4 bases short and J 2 bases short, with 30 bases between. CDR1 MGHRA and CDR2 YSYEKL come from the germline V gene. The CDR3 is made up of 20 amino acids. CDR3 sequence reads: CASSLKSETSYRVGAYEQYF. CDR3 DNA: TGCGCCAGCAGCCTCAAGTCCGAGACTAGCTACAGGGTGGGTGCCTACGAGCAGTACTTC.

The chain links TRBV20-1 to TRBJ2-1; D is unresolved. Germline loops: CDR1 DFQATT, CDR2 SNEGSKA (reference sequence). The CDR3 is 10 amino acids. The V end was cut by 5 bases, the J end by 5 bases, with 4 bases between. CDR3 loop: CSAGDNEQFF. In DNA, the CDR3 is TGCAGTGCTGGTGACAATGAGCAGTTCTTC.

The rearrangement joins TRBV6-5 to TRBJ1-1; possible D gene TRBD1, 6 bases. Germline assignment: CDR1 MNHEY and CDR2 SVGAGI. V lost 6 bases, J lost 10 bases, and 15 bases lay in between. This CDR3 comprises 12 residues. The CDR3 spells CASRNTGTRAFF. For the CDR3, the DNA is TGTGCCAGCAGGAATACCGGGACACGAGCTTTCTTT.

The chain carries TRBV18 and TRBJ2-6; no clear D. Germline CDR1 is KGHSH and CDR2 is LQKENI. V lost 3 bases and J 0 bases, leaving 6 bases between the germline ends. There are 15 residues in the CDR3. The CDR3 here is CASSPIYSGANVLTF. The CDR3 nucleotides are TGTGCCAGCTCACCGATTTACTCTGGGGCCAACGTCCTGACTTTC.

With respect to this clone: At one boundary the junction diverges from the germline segment, which might be a read error. The gene calls are TRBV6-5 and TRBJ1-5; unclear D gene. This CDR3 comprises 14 residues. In germline, CDR1 is MNHEY, CDR2 SVGAGI. The CDR3 region is CASSNSGGNQPQHF. The DNA for the CDR3 is TGTGCCAGCAGTAACTCTGGGGGCAATCAGCCCCAGCATTTT.

The chain is built from TRBV11-2 and TRBJ1-2; TRBD1 agrees at 7 bases. This CDR3 has 12 amino acids. V was pared by 7 bases and J by 9 bases, with 8 bases of the junction left unmatched. The germline CDR1 and CDR2 sequences are SGHAT and FQNNGV. The CDR3 protein is CASTPQGVSYTF. CDR3 in DNA: TGTGCCAGCACCCCGCAGGGGGTGAGCTACACCTTC.

This clone came up once. The V gene is TRBV29-1, the J gene TRBJ2-1, with 9 bases matching TRBD2. The CDR3 extends over 14 amino acids. Germline assignment: CDR1 SQVTM and CDR2 ANQGSEA. With V trimmed by 3 bases and J by 7 bases, 7 bases remained unmatched. In DNA form, the CDR3 reads TGCAGCGTTGAGCGGGAGGGCCCCGGGAATGAGCAGTTCTTC. It is translated as CSVEREGPGNEQFF.

This chain's CDR3 is CASSELQANEQFF. CDR3 coding DNA: TGCGCCAGCAGTGAGTTACAGGCCAATGAGCAGTTCTTC. V is TRBV10-1 and J is TRBJ2-1; possible D gene TRBD1, 5 bases. The V and J ends lost 1 base and 6 bases respectively, with 7 bases between them. Germline assignment: CDR1 WNHNN and CDR2 SYGVQD (reference sequence). The length of the CDR3 is 13 residues.

This clone showed up just a few times. This chain links TRBV3-1 (or the pseudogene TRBV3-2) with TRBJ1-4; TRBD1 matches 9 bases. The CDR3 is made up of 17 amino acids. CDR1 and CDR2 (germline): LGHDT, YNNKEL (reference sequence). With V trimmed by 1 base and J by 3 bases, 6 bases remained unmatched. The CDR3 region is CASSQVSGQGANEKLFF. As DNA, the CDR3 is TGTGCCAGCAGCCAAGTGTCGGGACAGGGAGCTAATGAAAAACTGTTTTTT.

V gene TRBV6-5 combines with J gene TRBJ2-2, with D unclear. Germline V CDR1 and CDR2: MNHEY, SVGAGI. The CDR3 is 14 residues long. Trimming removed 4 bases from V and 6 bases from J, with 12 bases in between. As DNA, the CDR3 is TGTGCCAGCAGTTCTGCTTTCCGCTCCGGGGAGCTGTTTTTT. It specifies CASSSAFRSGELFF.

This clone was seen just once. The rearrangement joins TRBV28 to TRBJ2-1, with 7 bases lining up with TRBD1. Trimming took 7 bases from V and 9 from J; bases not matched to a gene: 9. Germline-derived CDR1 and CDR2 are MDHEN and SYDVKM. The CDR3 covers 13 residues. CDR3 DNA: TGTGCCAGCACTCGGGACAGTGCGGGTGAGCAGTTCTTC. This encodes CASTRDSAGEQFF.